This TCR beta chain was captured by sequencing in a study of T cells in localized non-small cell lung cancer. Study-wide results and limits: There was an association of higher blood T cell density with longer overall survival. Uninvolved adjacent lung showed peak T cell clonality, exceeding tumor. When the top 100 tumor clones were examined, a median around 61 of them also appeared in the adjacent lung, which was paired and uninvolved.

V lost 6 bases and J lost 7, with 15 bases in between. The CDR3 covers 14 residues. Germline lookup yields CDR1 LNHDA and CDR2 SQIVND (reference sequence). Generated by immunoSEQ multiplex PCR, the TCRdb table keeps only in-frame clones and is missing some. Of 45,000 to 70,000 clones listed, 70% to 90% were seen once; the top ten hold approximately 5.6%. Comments on this clone: As yet, its antigen is unknown.

The receptor was derived from a woman aged 35-70 years with stage I lung adenocarcinoma. This specimen was peripheral blood, taken before any cancer treatment. J is TRBJ1-4 and V is TRBV19, with no clear D. This CDR3 reads CASSPRAGTEKLFF. CDR3 nucleotide sequence: TGTGCCAGTAGCCCCCGGGCAGGAACTGAAAAACTGTTTTTT.